The clone carrying this T cell receptor (beta chain) was recorded many times. Antigen specificity is unknown. The source of the sample is a study of CD8 T cells in ankylosing spondylitis. Per the germline V gene, CDR1 is SGHTA and CDR2 is FQGNSA. CDR3 length equals 15 residues. V gave up 5 bases and J gave up 2 bases; unmatched junction bases: 2. Study-wide results and caveats: Disease-associated clonotypes exhibited CD8+ identity and were relatively infrequent in peripheral blood. The study identified a TCR beta motif of several highly homologous variants that appeared characteristic of ankylosing spondylitis blood. Some motif variants had been reported before (in reactive arthritis synovial fluid and blood). Significantly higher representation of disease-linked clones was reported for matched ankylosing spondylitis synovial fluid.

Making use of molecular barcodes, quantitative 5'-RACE generated TCR beta libraries. TCRdb re-called the 5' RACE reads through MiXCR, storing one row per CDR3 protein. The top ten clones hold 14% of a sample with some 220,000 distinct CDR3 sequences, around 6.6% of them seen once. The sequence was obtained from a male donor with ankylosing spondylitis. The genes are TRBV7-2 and TRBJ2-1; 11 positions agree with TRBD2. The sequenced sample was blood, either unsorted or a sorted T cell fraction (not recorded which). Here the CDR3 reads CASSILAGAYNEQFF. DNA of the CDR3: TGTGCCAGCAGCATACTAGCGGGGGCCTACAATGAGCAGTTCTTC.